The rows below give T cell receptor beta chains drawn from one sample of a study of human T cells and chemical hapten exposure. TCRdb fed the RACE reads into MiXCR, producing one record per CDR3 protein. The sample lists 80,000 or so distinct CDR3 sequences; about 10% were seen once. Specimen: whole blood, collected in connection with sensitization to the hapten diphenylcyclopropenone (DPC). Every receptor here comes from a woman aged 45-65 years with alopecia areata. Some clones in this sample may be carry-over from other donors' samples. CDR3s include the opening cysteine and the closing phenylalanine or tryptophan. Fields, in order: D gene, J gene, clone size, V gene, CDR3 length, CDR3 protein, CDR3 DNA. A D gene is named only where the DNA matches it firmly. Clone size appears in some rows only: once, few, many, or a class for an expanded clone.

. | TRBJ1-5 | . | TRBV20-1 | 13 | CSAKGPGNQPQHF | TGCAGTGCTAAGGGTCCTGGCAATCAGCCCCAGCATTTT
. | TRBJ1-5 | few | TRBV7-8 | 15 | CASSPTTGIGQPQHF | TGTGCCAGCAGCCCAACAACAGGGATAGGACAGCCCCAGCATTTT
TRBD1 | TRBJ1-5 | few | TRBV6-5 | 15 | CASSPGQGNGQPQHF | TGTGCCAGCAGTCCGGGACAGGGGAACGGCCAGCCCCAGCATTTT
. | TRBJ2-7 | . | TRBV28 | 15 | CASSLVYKRVYEQYF | TGTGCCAGCAGCCTAGTCTACAAGCGCGTCTACGAGCAGTACTTC
. | TRBJ1-1 | few | TRBV18 | 14 | CASSHGNWNTEAFF | TGTGCCAGCTCACACGGGAACTGGAACACTGAAGCTTTCTTT
. | TRBJ1-5 | . | TRBV12-3/TRBV12-4 | 13 | CASSFQDNQPQHF | TGTGCCAGCAGTTTCCAGGATAATCAGCCCCAGCATTTT
. | TRBJ2-2 | many | TRBV7-3 | 15 | CASSAGLVGSGELFF | TGTGCCAGCAGCGCGGGACTCGTGGGCTCGGGGGAGCTGTTTTTT
. | TRBJ2-5 | many | TRBV12-3/TRBV12-4 | 16 | CASGFRTAKRQETQYF | TGTGCCAGCGGTTTCAGGACCGCTAAGCGGCAAGAGACCCAGTACTTC
. | TRBJ2-7 | . | TRBV27 | 12 | CASNRGGGEQYF | TGTGCCAGCAATCGGGGCGGCGGCGAGCAGTACTTC
TRBD2 | TRBJ2-7 | . | TRBV20-1 | 14 | CSASSSGSLYEQYF | TGCAGTGCTAGTTCTAGCGGGAGTTTGTACGAGCAGTACTTC
. | TRBJ1-5 | few | TRBV12-3/TRBV12-4 | 14 | CASSYSGATQPQHF | TGTGCCAGCAGTTATAGCGGGGCGACTCAGCCCCAGCATTTT
TRBD1 | TRBJ1-3 | . | TRBV7-2 | 16 | CASSGRTGLSGNTIYF | TGTGCCAGCAGCGGAAGGACAGGGCTCTCTGGAAACACCATATATTTT
TRBD2 | TRBJ2-1 | few | TRBV2 | 14 | CASSAQRDRDEQFF | TGTGCCAGCAGTGCCCAGCGGGATCGGGATGAGCAGTTCTTC
. | TRBJ2-2 | . | TRBV6-5 | 17 | CASSYSRQAANTGELFF | TGTGCCAGCAGTTACTCGAGGCAGGCGGCGAACACCGGGGAGCTGTTTTTT
TRBD2 | TRBJ2-7 | . | TRBV28 | 15 | CASSQTSGGSYEQYF | TGTGCCAGCAGCCAGACTAGCGGGGGCTCCTACGAGCAGTACTTC
. | TRBJ1-5 | many | TRBV3-1 | 13 | CASSQQRNQPQHF | TGTGCCAGCAGCCAACAGCGCAATCAGCCCCAGCATTTT
TRBD2 | TRBJ2-7 | many | TRBV14 | 13 | CASSFSGIYEQYF | TGTGCCAGCAGCTTTAGCGGGATCTACGAGCAGTACTTC
. | TRBJ1-6 | few | TRBV15 | 12 | CATSRDRTPLHF | TGTGCCACCAGCAGAGACCGCACACCCCTCCACTTT
. | TRBJ2-7 | many | TRBV7-8 | 16 | CASSYDSSASSYEQYF | TGTGCCAGCAGCTACGACAGCTCAGCGAGCTCCTACGAGCAGTACTTC
. | TRBJ2-4 | many | TRBV20-1 | 14 | CSARQSIAKNIQYF | TGCAGTGCTAGACAGTCGATAGCCAAAAACATTCAGTACTTC
. | TRBJ2-1 | few | TRBV7-2 | 12 | CASSPHLNEQFF | TGTGCCAGCAGCCCCCACCTCAATGAGCAGTTCTTC
. | TRBJ2-2 | many | TRBV12-3/TRBV12-4 | 14 | CASSSNRDTGELFF | TGTGCCAGCAGTTCGAACAGGGACACCGGGGAGCTGTTTTTT
. | TRBJ2-1 | few | TRBV12-3/TRBV12-4 | 15 | CASSFHFQTHNAQFF | TGTGCCAGCAGTTTCCACTTTCAAACTCACAATGCGCAGTTCTTC
. | TRBJ2-2 | . | TRBV28 | 16 | CASSKKRTANTGELFF | TGTGCCAGCAGCAAGAAAAGGACAGCCAACACCGGGGAGCTGTTTTTT
. | TRBJ2-3 | few | TRBV4-3 | 15 | CASSQGAASTDTQYF | TGCGCCAGCAGCCAAGGGGCAGCGAGCACAGATACGCAGTATTTT
. | TRBJ1-2 | . | TRBV12-3/TRBV12-4 | 16 | CASSPSWWGAILGYTF | TGTGCCAGCAGTCCCTCCTGGTGGGGGGCTATATTGGGCTACACCTTC
. | TRBJ2-1 | few | TRBV19 | 16 | CASSSRTGKVYNEQFF | TGTGCCAGTAGTTCGAGAACTGGGAAAGTGTACAATGAGCAGTTCTTC
. | TRBJ1-5 | few | TRBV6-4 | 13 | CASSTNRDQPQHF | TGTGCCAGCAGTACTAACAGGGATCAGCCCCAGCATTTT
. | TRBJ1-1 | many | TRBV20-1 | 11 | CSGRLNTEAFF | TGCAGTGGGAGGTTGAACACTGAAGCTTTCTTT
. | TRBJ1-3 | few | TRBV30 | 16 | CAWRSGGQGGGNTIYF | TGTGCCTGGAGATCGGGAGGTCAGGGTGGCGGAAACACCATATATTTT
TRBD2 | TRBJ2-7 | few | TRBV7-2 | 17 | CASSLGSELAGTYEQYF | TGTGCCAGCAGCTTAGGTTCTGAGCTAGCGGGAACCTACGAGCAGTACTTC
. | TRBJ1-1 | . | TRBV5-4 | 14 | CASSFDMRNTEAFF | TGTGCCAGCAGCTTCGACATGCGAAACACTGAAGCTTTCTTT
TRBD1 | TRBJ2-5 | many | TRBV4-3 | 16 | CASSQVGGPGKETQYF | TGCGCCAGCAGCCAAGTAGGGGGCCCGGGGAAAGAGACCCAGTACTTC
. | TRBJ2-7 | few | TRBV28 | 12 | CASSKGSLGQYF | TGTGCCAGCAGTAAAGGCTCCCTGGGGCAGTACTTC
. | TRBJ2-1 | . | TRBV11-1 | 15 | CASSSGLGSYNEQFF | TGTGCCAGCAGCTCAGGGTTAGGCTCCTACAATGAGCAGTTCTTC
. | TRBJ1-6 | many | TRBV28 | 15 | CASSPRWGQESPLHF | TGTGCCAGCAGCCCTCGTTGGGGCCAAGAGTCACCCCTCCACTTT
. | TRBJ2-7 | . | TRBV27 | 12 | CASSISSYEQYF | TGTGCCAGCAGTATATCCTCCTACGAGCAGTACTTC
TRBD2 | TRBJ2-3 | . | TRBV6-2/TRBV6-3 | 16 | CASSYGLAASTDTQYF | TGTGCCAGCAGTTACGGACTAGCAGCTAGCACAGATACGCAGTATTTT
. | TRBJ1-5 | . | TRBV28 | 15 | CASSFSGLVNQPQHF | TGTGCCAGCAGTTTCTCGGGATTGGTCAATCAGCCCCAGCATTTT
. | TRBJ2-3 | . | TRBV6-1 | 14 | CASSEAVTSDTQYF | TGTGCCAGCAGTGAAGCCGTTACTTCGGATACGCAGTATTTT
. | TRBJ2-3 | . | TRBV20-1 | 14 | CSAPFLGGTDTQYF | TGCAGTGCTCCTTTTCTCGGTGGCACAGATACGCAGTATTTT
. | TRBJ2-1 | many | TRBV29-1 | 17 | CSAGDKGLGSRLNEQFF | TGCAGCGCAGGAGACAAGGGGTTGGGATCCCGTTTAAATGAGCAGTTCTTC
. | TRBJ2-3 | . | TRBV7-8 | 14 | CASSLDGRTDTQYF | TGTGCCAGCAGCTTGGACGGCCGCACAGATACGCAGTATTTT
. | TRBJ2-2 | many | TRBV7-3 | 13 | CASSLTGAGELFF | TGTGCCAGCAGCTTAACAGGGGCCGGGGAGCTGTTTTTT
. | TRBJ2-4 | . | TRBV28 | 16 | CASSKVGRTGKNIQYF | TGTGCCAGCAGCAAAGTCGGGAGGACAGGGAAAAACATTCAGTACTTC
. | TRBJ1-5 | few | TRBV5-1 | 14 | CASSSVAGDQPQHF | TGCGCCAGCAGCTCAGTGGCAGGGGATCAGCCCCAGCATTTT
. | TRBJ1-2 | few | TRBV7-9 | 15 | CASSLRGNSLYGYTF | TGTGCCAGCAGCTTACGAGGGAACTCCCTCTATGGCTACACCTTC
. | TRBJ2-3 | few | TRBV7-8 | 14 | CASSLAEGARSQYF | TGTGCCAGCAGCCTTGCGGAGGGGGCTAGATCGCAGTATTTT
. | TRBJ2-5 | . | TRBV5-1 | 15 | CASSFMSSVLETQYF | TGCGCCAGCAGCTTCATGTCTAGCGTGTTAGAGACCCAGTACTTC
TRBD1 | TRBJ2-1 | many | TRBV20-1 | 13 | CSANRQGYNEQFF | TGCAGTGCTAACCGACAGGGATACAATGAGCAGTTCTTC
. | TRBJ1-1 | many | TRBV5-5 | 14 | CASSSGFSNTEAFF | TGTGCCAGCAGCTCCGGGTTTTCGAACACTGAAGCTTTCTTT
TRBD1 | TRBJ2-1 | few | TRBV5-4 | 15 | CASSGGTGQPNEQFF | TGTGCCAGCAGCGGTGGGACAGGTCAACCCAATGAGCAGTTCTTC
TRBD1 | TRBJ1-2 | many | TRBV6-1 | 16 | CASSEWGRGRNYGYTF | TGTGCCAGCAGTGAATGGGGCAGGGGGCGAAACTATGGCTACACCTTC
. | TRBJ2-5 | . | TRBV6-2/TRBV6-3 | 17 | CASSYSLDRAPEGTQYF | TGTGCCAGCAGTTACTCGTTGGACAGAGCCCCGGAGGGGACCCAGTACTTC
. | TRBJ1-5 | . | TRBV20-1 | 16 | CSASLNFGGSNQPQHF | TGCAGTGCTAGTCTTAATTTCGGAGGTAGCAATCAGCCCCAGCATTTT
TRBD1 | TRBJ2-1 | . | TRBV29-1 | 14 | CSVLSMGQYNEQFF | TGCAGCGTCCTCTCTATGGGACAGTACAATGAGCAGTTCTTC
. | TRBJ1-5 | few | TRBV28 | 14 | CASSFGSGNQPQHF | TGTGCCAGCAGTTTTGGTTCTGGCAATCAGCCCCAGCATTTT